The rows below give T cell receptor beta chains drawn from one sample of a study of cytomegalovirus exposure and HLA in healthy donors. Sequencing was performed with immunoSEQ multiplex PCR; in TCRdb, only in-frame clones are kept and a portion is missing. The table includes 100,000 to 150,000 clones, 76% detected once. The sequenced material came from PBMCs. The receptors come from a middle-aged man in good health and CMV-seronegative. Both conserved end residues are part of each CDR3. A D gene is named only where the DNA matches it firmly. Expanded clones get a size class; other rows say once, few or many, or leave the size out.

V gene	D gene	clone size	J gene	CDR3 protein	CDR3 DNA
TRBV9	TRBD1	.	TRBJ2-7	CASTPRDREHEQYF	TGTGCCAGCACCCCCCGGGACAGGGAACACGAGCAGTACTTC
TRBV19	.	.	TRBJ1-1	CASSRGSGEGTEAFF	TGTGCCAGTAGTAGGGGGTCGGGGGAGGGCACTGAAGCTTTCTTT
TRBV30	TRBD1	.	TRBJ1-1	CAWSPGTGLMNTEAFF	TGTGCCTGGAGTCCGGGGACAGGTCTCATGAACACTGAAGCTTTCTTT
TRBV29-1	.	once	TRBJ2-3	CSVARVVGDTQYF	TGCAGCGTTGCACGGGTTGTAGGAGATACGCAGTATTTT
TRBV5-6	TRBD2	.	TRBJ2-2	CASSFTSGGGTGELFF	TGTGCCAGCAGCTTTACTAGCGGGGGGGGAACCGGGGAGCTGTTTTTT
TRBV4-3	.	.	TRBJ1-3	CASSPTGYSGNTIYF	TGCGCCAGCAGCCCGACAGGATACTCTGGAAACACCATATATTTT
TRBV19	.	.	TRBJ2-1	CASSNQGLVNEQFF	TGTGCCAGTAGTAACCAGGGCCTGGTAAATGAGCAGTTCTTC
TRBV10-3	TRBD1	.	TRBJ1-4	CAISDQKPGQGEKLFF	TGTGCCATCAGTGACCAGAAACCGGGACAGGGTGAAAAACTGTTTTTT
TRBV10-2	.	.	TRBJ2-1	CASSERGGFRDGAYNEQFF	TGCGCCAGCAGTGAGAGGGGGGGATTCCGGGACGGCGCCTACAATGAGCAGTTCTTC
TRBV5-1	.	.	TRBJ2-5	CASSPRQEKETQYF	TGCGCCAGCAGCCCAAGACAGGAAAAAGAGACCCAGTACTTC
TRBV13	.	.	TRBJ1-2	CASSLSGTSGYTF	TGTGCCAGCAGCTTAAGCGGCACGTCGGGCTACACCTTC
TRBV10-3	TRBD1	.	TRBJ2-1	CAINSWTGASSEQFF	TGTGCCATCAATTCCTGGACAGGGGCTTCGTCTGAGCAGTTCTTC
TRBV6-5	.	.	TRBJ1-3	CASSYTGGAGNTIYF	TGTGCCAGCAGTTACACCGGGGGGGCTGGAAACACCATATATTTT
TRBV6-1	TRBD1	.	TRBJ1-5	CASRPTGASNQPQHF	TGTGCCAGCAGGCCGACAGGGGCTAGCAATCAGCCCCAGCATTTT
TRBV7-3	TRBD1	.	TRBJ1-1	CASSSGGAGTEAFF	TGTGCCAGCAGCTCAGGGGGCGCGGGCACTGAAGCTTTCTTT
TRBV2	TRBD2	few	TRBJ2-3	CASTVAGEDTQYF	TGTGCCAGCACGGTAGCGGGGGAAGATACGCAGTATTTT
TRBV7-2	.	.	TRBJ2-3	CASSLTAGAFTDTQYF	TGTGCCAGCAGCTTAACGGCGGGGGCCTTCACAGATACGCAGTATTTT
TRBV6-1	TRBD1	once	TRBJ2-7	CASSESDRAHEQYF	TGTGCCAGCAGTGAATCGGACAGGGCCCACGAGCAGTACTTC
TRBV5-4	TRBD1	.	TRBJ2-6	CASSNWRTGNSGANVLTF	TGTGCCAGCAGCAATTGGAGGACAGGGAACTCTGGGGCCAACGTCCTGACTTTC
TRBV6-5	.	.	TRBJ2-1	CASRSDITLYNEQFF	TGTGCCAGCAGGTCGGACATAACTTTGTACAATGAGCAGTTCTTC
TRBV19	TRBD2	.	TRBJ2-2	CASSIGGGGNTGELFF	TGTGCCAGTAGTATAGGCGGGGGAGGCAACACCGGGGAGCTGTTTTTT
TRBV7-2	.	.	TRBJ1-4	CASSLAREKLFF	TGTGCCAGCAGCTTAGCCAGGGAAAAACTGTTTTTT
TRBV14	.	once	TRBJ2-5	CASSQRTGGETQYF	TGTGCCAGCAGCCAAAGGACTGGAGGGGAGACCCAGTACTTC
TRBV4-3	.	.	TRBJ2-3	CASSPTRLVGQYF	TGCGCCAGCAGCCCGACCCGACTAGTGGGGCAGTATTTT
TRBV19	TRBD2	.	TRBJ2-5	CASSIRAGERQETQYF	TGTGCCAGTAGTATCCGAGCGGGGGAGAGGCAAGAGACCCAGTACTTC
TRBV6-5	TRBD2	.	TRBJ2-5	CASTGGVWETQYF	TGTGCCAGCACGGGAGGGGTGTGGGAGACCCAGTACTTC
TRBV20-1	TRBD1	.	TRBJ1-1	CSAGTEEAFF	TGCAGTGCTGGGACAGAAGAAGCTTTCTTT
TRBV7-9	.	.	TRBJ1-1	CSSSLSTGTPEAFF	TGTTCCAGCAGCCTGTCGACAGGAACCCCTGAAGCTTTCTTT